The clone carrying this TCR beta chain was counted between two and nine times. This entry belongs to a study of T cells in Graves' hyperthyroidism and ophthalmopathy. Study summary: Peripheral blood draws took place at initial diagnosis, ahead of any treatment.

This CDR3 is built from 14 residues. In germline, CDR1 is DFQATT, CDR2 SNEGSKA (reference sequence). V lost 4 bases, J lost 0 bases, and 13 bases lay in between. It was RNA transcripts that yielded the amplified TCR beta CDR3 regions. Carried out on the TCR CDR3, a first-round RT-PCR used the HTBI primer set. TCRdb re-analysed the multiplex PCR reads in MiXCR, keeping a single row per CDR3 protein. The repertoire consists of around 420,000 distinct CDR3 sequences, with about an eighth occurring once and the leading ten covering about 4.9%. An absence of ophthalmopathy progression within 18 months meant stable Graves' hyperthyroidism. Each diagnosis drew on symptoms, thyroxine, TRAb, thyroid ultrasound and orbital computed tomography findings. The PBMCs studied were ones that came from roughly 11 ml fresh peripheral blood.

The specimen sequenced was blood. The receptor was isolated from a young woman with Graves' hyperthyroidism. The chain couples TRBV20-1 to TRBJ2-7; weak D call: TRBD2 (6 bases). The chain's CDR3 is CSAIGGKSSYEQYF. As DNA, the CDR3 is TGCAGTGCTATTGGCGGGAAGAGCTCCTACGAGCAGTACTTC.